This TCR beta chain was sequenced for a study of CD8+ T cells in alopecia areata. Looking at the study overall: Treated individuals took tofacitinib by mouth, 5 to 10 mg twice daily.

This clone came up a few times. Documented treatment: oral pan-JAK inhibitor, 5-10 mg twice daily. Alopecia areata patients provided lesional scalp punch biopsies and peripheral blood, both collected for the study. cDNA reverse transcribed from extracted RNA served as the sequencing template. Profiling relied on immunoSEQ multiplex PCR, and the TCRdb table lists in-frame clones only, not all of them. The sample records 150,000 to 200,000 clones, about three fifths being singletons. This TCR derives from a human donor with alopecia areata. The sample was CD4+ T cells sorted from blood, taken at week 24, from a patient treated with tofacitinib.

Written as DNA, the CDR3 is TGTGCCAGCAGCTTAATGGGACAGTATAATTCACCCCTCCACTTT. It yields the protein CASSLMGQYNSPLHF. The V call is TRBV7-3, the J call TRBJ1-6; TRBD1 aligns across 7 bases. The CDR3 consists of 15 residues. Per the germline V gene, CDR1 is SGHTA and CDR2 is FQGTGA. The V segment lost 1 base and the J segment 4 bases; nucleotides outside the gene matches: 1.